A single sample gave rise to the 27 T cell receptor delta chains below, sequenced in a study of gammadelta T cells in human blood. TCRdb made new clone calls on the RT-PCR reads using CATT. The table records over 850 delta-chain clones, around a quarter of them present only once. The sample taken for sequencing was non-Vgamma9Vdelta2 gamma-delta T cells from infant blood. All receptors come from a human donor.

Sample share makes this clone large. Other nucleotide sequences from this sample produce the same CDR3. The chain is built from TRDV3 and TRDJ1, with D possibly being TRDD3 (5 bases). The CDR3 covers 19 residues. Deletions cut 3 bases from V and 3 bases from J, with 32 bases between. The germline V gene has CDR1 TVYSNPD and CDR2 GDNSRS (reference sequence). CDR3 region: CAFLIRVSLRWKGADKLIF. CDR3 in DNA: TGTGCCTTCCTCATACGCGTATCTCTGCGATGGAAGGGAGCCGATAAACTCATCTTT.

By share, this clone counts as large (0.1 to 1%). This chain connects TRDV1 to TRDJ3, with TRDD3 identical over 11 bases. Per germline, CDR1 TSWWSYY and CDR2 QGS. V shed 8 bases, J shed 0 bases, and the junction held 0 bases outside the gene matches. The CDR3 is 16 amino acids. The DNA of the CDR3 is TGTGCTCTTACTGGGGGATACTCCTGGGACACCCGACAGATGTTTTTC. It codes for CALTGGYSWDTRQMFF.

On this clone: This probably arose from a read error, given a far larger clone one base away. The chain has TRAV29/DV5 and TRDJ1; the match to TRDD3 covers 9 bases. This CDR3 is built from 18 residues. CDR1 is NSMFDY, CDR2 ISSIKDK, per germline. After removal of 0 bases from V and 0 bases from J, the junction contained 12 bases not matched to a gene. The CDR3 is CAASEGDWGTLYTDKLIF. DNA for the CDR3: TGTGCAGCAAGCGAGGGGGACTGGGGGACTTTGTACACCGATAAACTCATCTTT.

A note on this clone: A much bigger clone sits one base away, suggesting this may be a read error. The sample contains more than one DNA sequence encoding this CDR3. The chain recombines TRDV1 with TRDJ1, with D perhaps matching TRDD2 (5 bases). CDR1 is TSWWSYY, CDR2 QGS, per germline. CDR3 length: 15 amino acids. V lost 3 bases and J 1 base, leaving 12 bases between the germline ends. CDR3 DNA sequence: TGTGCTCTTGGGGACACAGCCTTCGGCACCGATAAACTCATCTTT. Encoded protein: CALGDTAFGTDKLIF.

This clone is labeled large. The V gene is TRDV1, the J gene TRDJ1, with 12 bases fitting TRDD3. Germline V gene sequence: CDR1 TSWWSYY, CDR2 QGS. The CDR3 covers 20 residues. Germline trimming cut 1 base from V and 1 base from J; bases unmatched to any gene: 13. CDR3 bases: TGTGCTCTTGGGGAACCGTCCCCCTTACTGGGGGATACAACCACCGATAAACTCATCTTT. It translates to CALGEPSPLLGDTTTDKLIF.

This clone was counted between two and nine times. The V and J genes are TRDV1 and TRDJ1, with a tentative D call TRDD3 (6 bases). The CDR3 is 20 residues long. Germline values: CDR1 TSWWSYY, CDR2 QGS. V was clipped by 2 bases and J by 0 bases, with 25 bases between them. CDR3 protein: CALGEIGAYCGGFYTDKLIF. For the CDR3, the DNA is TGTGCTCTTGGGGAAATCGGGGCCTATTGTGGGGGTTTTTACACCGATAAACTCATCTTT.

This clone is termed medium-sized. The chain recombines TRDV1 with TRDJ1; the match to TRDD3 covers 8 bases. V was clipped by 2 bases and J by 2 bases; unmatched bases: 16. This CDR3 has 19 amino acids. Germline assignment: CDR1 TSWWSYY and CDR2 QGS. The CDR3: CALGEKVLSILGDTDKLIF. CDR3 nucleotides: TGTGCTCTTGGGGAAAAAGTCCTAAGTATATTGGGGGATACCGATAAACTCATCTTT.

This clone appeared once. It is likely a read error: a sequence one base away is far more abundant. This chain uses TRAV38-2/DV8 with TRDJ1, with 7 bases matching TRDD3. J lost 0 bases, V lost 0 bases, and 20 bases had no gene match. Germline V CDR1 and CDR2: TSESDYY, QEAYKQQN. This CDR3 region has 21 residues. The CDR3 region has the DNA TGTGCTTATAGGAGCGCGCACCTACGCCGACTTACTGGGGCCGACACCGATAAACTCATCTTT. Its translation is CAYRSAHLRRLTGADTDKLIF.

The assigned J gene is TRDJ1, but the V gene is uncalled. There are 12 residues in the CDR3. CDR3 protein: CSVGPYTDKLIF. DNA of the CDR3: TGTAGTGTTGGTCCGTACACCGATAAACTCATCTTT.

Within the sample, this clone is medium-sized. The V call is TRDV1, the J call TRDJ1; TRDD3 matches at 10 bases. With 0 bases clipped from V and 0 bases from J, the junction kept 31 bases outside the gene matches. From germline, CDR1 is TSWWSYY and CDR2 QGS. The CDR3 consists of 26 residues. The CDR3 DNA is TGTGCTCTTGGGGAACTCGGCCTTCCCTACACTGGGGGATTGGACCTGCGGATTCCGTACACCGATAAACTCATCTTT. Amino acid sequence: CALGELGLPYTGGLDLRIPYTDKLIF.

This clone is labeled large. J is TRDJ1 and V is TRDV1; 11 bases map to TRDD3. The CDR3 is made up of 22 amino acids. Germline lookup yields CDR1 TSWWSYY and CDR2 QGS. The V segment lost 4 bases and the J segment 5 bases; nucleotides outside the gene matches: 27. Written as DNA, the CDR3 is TGTGCTCTTGGGGGCTACCCCCTACAACGGCTGTACTGGGGGATATATGGGGATAAACTCATCTTT. Residues: CALGGYPLQRLYWGIYGDKLIF.

Remarks on this clone: A far larger clone is a single base away, which makes a read error likely. V and J are TRDV1 and TRDJ1; no firm D call. This CDR3 spans 21 amino acids. Germline loops: CDR1 TSWWSYY, CDR2 QGS. With 0 bases removed from V and 9 bases from J, the gap between germline ends came to 35 bases. The CDR3 nucleotides read TGTGCTCTTGGGGAACTCTCCGGTTTTAACTACCCCCCGTTTTTGACAGCACAACTCATCTTT. It is translated as CALGELSGFNYPPFLTAQLIF.

This clone is large by share. V gene TRDV1 combines with J gene TRDJ1; TRDD3 agrees at 9 bases. This CDR3 is built from 20 residues. With 1 base clipped from V and 1 base from J, the junction kept 16 bases outside the gene matches. Germline loops: CDR1 TSWWSYY, CDR2 QGS. The CDR3 protein is CALGERFLSHWGTRTDKLIF. CDR3 sequence (DNA): TGTGCTCTTGGGGAACGCTTCCTTTCCCACTGGGGGACCCGCACCGATAAACTCATCTTT.

Of note for this clone: In the same sample, other DNA sequences code for this CDR3. The chain uses TRDV1 and TRDJ1; D possibly corresponds to TRDD3 (6 bases). The CDR3 sequence is 21 residues long. From germline, CDR1 is TSWWSYY and CDR2 QGS. V lost 3 bases and J 0 bases, leaving 29 bases between the germline ends. The DNA of the CDR3 is TGTGCTCTTGGGGAGCTCTTTCCTCACTGGGAGACATTTTCGTACACCGATAAACTCATCTTT. It specifies CALGELFPHWETFSYTDKLIF.

This clone is deemed large (0.1 to 1%). The chain combines TRDV1 with TRDJ1; tentative D call: TRDD3 (5 bases). With 5 bases removed from V and 0 bases from J, the gap between germline ends came to 28 bases. Germline V CDR1 and CDR2: TSWWSYY, QGS. The CDR3 consists of 20 residues. CDR3 sequence: CALGNGVLTSSDRNTDKLIF. The CDR3 DNA sequence: TGTGCTCTTGGGAATGGGGTATTGACCTCTTCGGATAGGAACACCGATAAACTCATCTTT.

Relative to its sample, this clone is medium-sized. This chain links TRDV1 with TRDJ1, with D unresolved. This CDR3 contains 14 residues. Germline V gives CDR1 TSWWSYY, CDR2 QGS. V gave up 4 bases and J gave up 0 bases, with 9 bases separating them. CDR3 residues: CALGVIPYTDKLIF. As DNA, the CDR3 is TGTGCTCTTGGGGTCATACCCTACACCGATAAACTCATCTTT.

This clone rates as large. The gene calls are TRDV3 and TRDJ1, with TRDD2 identical over 8 bases. The CDR3 covers 16 residues. The trim removed 3 bases at V and 4 bases at J, leaving 16 bases unmatched. CDR1 is TVYSNPD, CDR2 GDNSRS, per germline (reference sequence). Here the CDR3 reads CALGYLPTGCHDKLIF. The CDR3, as DNA: TGTGCCTTGGGGTATCTTCCTACGGGCTGTCACGATAAACTCATCTTT.

By share of the sample, this clone is medium-sized. The genes are TRDV1 and TRDJ1, with 10 bases identical to TRDD3. The trim removed 1 base at V and 0 bases at J, leaving 8 bases unmatched. Germline V gene lookup returns CDR1 TSWWSYY and CDR2 QGS. The CDR3 covers 18 residues. The CDR3 sequence is CALGEPFTGGSYTDKLIF. CDR3 nucleotide sequence: TGTGCTCTTGGGGAACCCTTTACTGGGGGATCTTACACCGATAAACTCATCTTT.

Relative to its sample, this clone is large (0.1 to 1%). The chain joins TRDV1 to TRDJ1, with 11 bases fitting TRDD3. The CDR3 consists of 24 residues. Trimming took 2 bases from V and 0 from J; bases not matched to a gene: 26. Germline values: CDR1 TSWWSYY, CDR2 QGS. The DNA of the CDR3 is TGTGCTCTTGGGGAAAGGGGTCCGTTCCGTGTCTGGGGGATACTACCCTTATACACCGATAAACTCATCTTT. Encoded protein: CALGERGPFRVWGILPLYTDKLIF.

This clone counts as large (0.1 to 1%). J is TRDJ2 and V is TRDV1; D might be TRDD3 (6 bases). The length of the CDR3 is 20 residues. Germline-derived CDR1 and CDR2 are TSWWSYY and QGS. Between the trimmed V and J ends, which lost 1 base and 2 bases, there was a span of 23 bases. This chain's CDR3 is CALGERKHTLLGALTAQLFF. CDR3 sequence (DNA): TGTGCTCTTGGGGAACGAAAGCATACCTTACTGGGTGCCTTGACAGCACAACTCTTCTTT.

This clone has more than one count but fewer than ten. The J gene was reported as TRDJ1; the V gene went uncalled; the DNA was not used to check the table's D call, TRDD3. The CDR3 has 22 residues. CDR3 protein: CAGPSFDNLGYWGIISTDKLIF. The CDR3 nucleotides are TGTGCGGGCCCTTCCTTCGACAATTTAGGGTACTGGGGGATAATTTCTACCGATAAACTCATCTTT.

This clone is termed medium-sized. The chain combines TRAV38-2/DV8 with TRDJ1, with D possibly matching TRDD1 (5 bases). CDR3 length: 13 residues. V lost 1 base and J 3 bases, leaving 7 bases between the germline ends. Germline V gene data show CDR1 as TSESDYY and CDR2 as QEAYKQQN. CDR3 loop: CAYRSKYSDKLIF. The CDR3 DNA reads TGTGCTTATAGGAGCAAATACTCCGATAAACTCATCTTT.

This clone was observed a few times. The chain has TRDV1 and TRDJ1; TRDD3 agrees at 9 bases. Germline assignment: CDR1 TSWWSYY and CDR2 QGS. The CDR3 is made up of 20 amino acids. V lost 0 bases, J lost 0 bases, and 14 bases stayed unmatched. In DNA form, the CDR3 reads TGTGCTCTTGGGGAACTCACGACTTTGGGGGATATTACGTACACCGATAAACTCATCTTT. It yields the protein CALGELTTLGDITYTDKLIF.

This clone was observed once. V is TRDV1 and J is TRDJ1; 13 nucleotides line up with TRDD3. The CDR3 covers 19 residues. Germline V gene sequence: CDR1 TSWWSYY, CDR2 QGS. V lost 2 bases to trimming and J lost 7 bases; unmatched junction nucleotides: 16. CDR3 DNA sequence: TGTGCTCTTGGGGAAATTTGGGTACTGGTACTGGGGGATACGACTAAACTCATCTTT. It specifies CALGEIWVLVLGDTTKLIF.

This clone is judged large. This rearrangement joins TRDV1 to TRDJ1; 12 bases align to TRDD3. J lost 2 bases, V lost 2 bases, and 24 bases had no gene match. The CDR3 is made up of 23 amino acids. Germline V gene sequence: CDR1 TSWWSYY, CDR2 QGS. CDR3 protein: CALGEFTPSYVHWGILETDKLIF. CDR3 nucleotides: TGTGCTCTTGGGGAATTCACCCCTTCCTACGTCCACTGGGGGATACTTGAGACCGATAAACTCATCTTT.

The V and J genes are TRAV38-2/DV8 and TRDJ1; 7 nucleotides agree with TRDD3. V lost 0 bases to trimming and J lost 7 bases; unmatched junction nucleotides: 18. The CDR3 is 18 amino acids. Germline CDR1 reads TSESDYY; CDR2 reads QEAYKQQN. The CDR3 here is CAYRSAWAWGLQFSKLIF. The CDR3 DNA follows: TGTGCTTATAGGAGCGCGTGGGCCTGGGGGCTCCAATTTAGTAAACTCATCTTT.

This clone was counted between two and nine times. V is TRDV1 and J is TRDJ1; TRDD3 is a possible D gene (5 bases). Trimming removed 2 bases from V and 7 bases from J, with 14 bases in between. Germline-derived CDR1 and CDR2 are TSWWSYY and QGS. This CDR3 region has 14 residues. The CDR3: CALGESNAGSKLIF. DNA for the CDR3: TGTGCTCTTGGGGAAAGTAATGCGGGGAGTAAACTCATCTTT.